The clone carrying this T cell receptor (beta chain) was seen repeatedly, ten times or more. Its matching antigen is unknown. Not enrolled were patients with uncontrolled infection, other autoimmune disease, pregnancy or lactation. The record originates from a study of T cells in Graves' hyperthyroidism and ophthalmopathy. Study in general: Peripheral blood was collected at initial diagnosis, before any treatment. The study, taken as a whole, reports: Among thyroid clonotypes expanded above 0.001, most also appeared in blood.

Researchers amplified the TCR beta CDR3 regions from RNA transcripts. First-round RT-PCR of the TCR CDR3 relied on the HTBI primer set. From the multiplex PCR reads, TCRdb called clonotypes with MiXCR, one entry per CDR3 protein. The sample lists under 350,000 distinct CDR3 sequences; about a sixth were seen once. Sample: blood. The sequence was obtained from a woman in her fifties or sixties with Graves' ophthalmopathy.

This CDR3 reads CASSTSLLAETQYF. CDR3 bases: TGTGCCAGCAGCACGAGCCTGCTGGCGGAGACCCAGTACTTC. The chain links TRBV11-3 to TRBJ2-5; D is ambiguous. The V and J ends lost 5 bases and 5 bases respectively, with 15 bases between them. Germline V gene lookup returns CDR1 SGHNT and CDR2 YENEEA. The CDR3 sequence is 14 residues long.